This TCR beta chain was captured in a study of shared clonotypes between healthy human individuals. Regarding the study as a whole: The sole specimen, blood, was sampled, and tissue repertoires likely differ. Relative to memory subsets, naive subsets generally showed larger estimated richness.

V was clipped by 1 base and J by 1 base, with 8 bases between them. The CDR3 loop spans 16 amino acids. Replicate PCRs from sorted subsets contained roughly 200 ng DNA, which is 29,000 or so T cell genomes. Generated by immunoSEQ multiplex PCR, the TCRdb table keeps only in-frame clones and is missing some. The table has around 2,000,000 clones, roughly 95% seen once. Notes on this clone: Its antigen is as yet unknown.

The naive CD8 fraction comprised CD45RO-negative cells positively selected for CCR7 and excluded terminally differentiated effector memory CD45RA+ cells. The material sequenced was naive CD8+ T cells sorted from blood. This sequence joins TRBV23-1 and TRBJ1-6; D not resolved. TRBV23-1 is filed as an ORF, its function uncertain. The receptor was isolated from a young man in good health. The CDR3 sequence is CASSQCRWSYNSPLHF. In DNA form, the CDR3 reads TGCGCCAGCAGTCAATGTAGATGGTCCTATAATTCACCCCTCCACTTT.